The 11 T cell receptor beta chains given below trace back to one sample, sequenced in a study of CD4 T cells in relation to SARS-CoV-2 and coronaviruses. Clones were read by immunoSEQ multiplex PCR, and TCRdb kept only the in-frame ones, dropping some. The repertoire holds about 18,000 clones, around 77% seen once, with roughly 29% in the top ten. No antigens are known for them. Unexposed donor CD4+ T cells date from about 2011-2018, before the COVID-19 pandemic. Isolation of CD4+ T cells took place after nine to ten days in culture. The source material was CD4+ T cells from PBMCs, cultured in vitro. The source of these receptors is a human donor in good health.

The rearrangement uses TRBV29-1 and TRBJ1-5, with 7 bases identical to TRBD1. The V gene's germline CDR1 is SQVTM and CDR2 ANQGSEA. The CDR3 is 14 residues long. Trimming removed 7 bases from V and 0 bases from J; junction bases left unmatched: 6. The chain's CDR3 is CSARDSTSNQPQHF. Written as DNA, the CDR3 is TGCAGCGCTCGGGACAGCACTAGCAATCAGCCCCAGCATTTT.

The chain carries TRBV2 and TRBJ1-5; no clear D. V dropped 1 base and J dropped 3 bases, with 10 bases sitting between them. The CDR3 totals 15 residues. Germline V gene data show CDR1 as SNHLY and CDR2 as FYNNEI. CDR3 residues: CASSEGGQNNQPQHF. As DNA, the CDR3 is TGTGCCAGCAGTGAAGGGGGTCAGAACAATCAGCCCCAGCATTTT.

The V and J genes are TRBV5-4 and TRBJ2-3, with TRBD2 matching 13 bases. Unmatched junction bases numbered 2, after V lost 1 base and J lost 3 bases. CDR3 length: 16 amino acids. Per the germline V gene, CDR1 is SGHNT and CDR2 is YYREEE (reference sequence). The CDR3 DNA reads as TGTGCCAGCAGCTTGTTACTAGCGGGAGGGACAGATACGCAGTATTTT. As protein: CASSLLLAGGTDTQYF.

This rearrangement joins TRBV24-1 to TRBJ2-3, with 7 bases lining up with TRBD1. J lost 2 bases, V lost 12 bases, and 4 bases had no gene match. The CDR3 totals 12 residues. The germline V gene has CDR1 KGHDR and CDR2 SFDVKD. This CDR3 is CASGQTTDTQYF. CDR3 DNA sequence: TGTGCCTCGGGACAGACCACAGATACGCAGTATTTT.

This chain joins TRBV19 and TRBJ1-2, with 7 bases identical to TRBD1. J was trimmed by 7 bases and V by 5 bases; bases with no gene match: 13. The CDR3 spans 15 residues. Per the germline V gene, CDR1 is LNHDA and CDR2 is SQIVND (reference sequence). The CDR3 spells CASSFGDSYFLGYTF. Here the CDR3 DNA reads TGTGCCAGTAGTTTCGGGGACAGCTATTTTCTTGGCTACACCTTC.

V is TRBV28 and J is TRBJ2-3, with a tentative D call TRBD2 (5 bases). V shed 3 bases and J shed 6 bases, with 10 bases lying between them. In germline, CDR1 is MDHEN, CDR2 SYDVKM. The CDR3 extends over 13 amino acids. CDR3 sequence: CASSFRLADTQYF. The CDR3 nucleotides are TGTGCCAGCAGTTTCAGGCTAGCCGATACGCAGTATTTT.

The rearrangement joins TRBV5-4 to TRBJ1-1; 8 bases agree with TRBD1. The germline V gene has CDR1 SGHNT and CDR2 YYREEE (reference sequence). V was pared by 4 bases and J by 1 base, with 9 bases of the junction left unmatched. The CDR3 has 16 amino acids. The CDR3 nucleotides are TGTGCCAGCAGCCACCCAGGACAGGGACCGAACACTGAAGCTTTCTTT. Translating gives CASSHPGQGPNTEAFF. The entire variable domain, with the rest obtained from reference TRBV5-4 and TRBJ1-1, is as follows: ETGVTQSPTHLIKTRGQQVTLRCSSQSGHNTVSWYQQALGQGPQFIFQYYREEENGRGNFPPRFSGLQFPNYSSELNVNALELDDSALYLCASSHPGQGPNTEAFFGQGTRLTVV.

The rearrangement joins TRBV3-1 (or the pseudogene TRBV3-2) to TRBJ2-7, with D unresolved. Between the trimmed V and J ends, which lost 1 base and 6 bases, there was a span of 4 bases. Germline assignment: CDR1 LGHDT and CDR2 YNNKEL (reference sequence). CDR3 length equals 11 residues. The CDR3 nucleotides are TGTGCCAGCAGCCAAGGTTTCGAGCAGTACTTC. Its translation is CASSQGFEQYF.

The CDR3 DNA reads as TGTGCCAGCAGTGAAGGGATTTGGGGGGAGCTGTTTTTT. This sequence encodes CASSEGIWGELFF. The V and J genes are TRBV2 and TRBJ2-2; D uncertain. Trimming pared 1 base from V and 8 bases from J, leaving 8 bases between. Germline V CDR1 and CDR2: SNHLY, FYNNEI. The CDR3 totals 13 residues.

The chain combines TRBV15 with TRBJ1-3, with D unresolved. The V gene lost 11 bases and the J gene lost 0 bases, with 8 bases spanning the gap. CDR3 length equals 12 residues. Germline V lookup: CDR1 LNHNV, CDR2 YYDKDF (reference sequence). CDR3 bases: TGTGCCGCTTCTTCCTCTGGAAACACCATATATTTT. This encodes CAASSSGNTIYF.

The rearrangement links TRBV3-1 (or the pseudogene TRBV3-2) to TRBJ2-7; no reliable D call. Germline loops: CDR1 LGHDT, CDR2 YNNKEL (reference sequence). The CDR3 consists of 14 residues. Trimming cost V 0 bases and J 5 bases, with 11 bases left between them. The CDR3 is CASSQEGLLHEQYF. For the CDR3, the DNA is TGTGCCAGCAGCCAAGAAGGGCTACTACACGAGCAGTACTTC.